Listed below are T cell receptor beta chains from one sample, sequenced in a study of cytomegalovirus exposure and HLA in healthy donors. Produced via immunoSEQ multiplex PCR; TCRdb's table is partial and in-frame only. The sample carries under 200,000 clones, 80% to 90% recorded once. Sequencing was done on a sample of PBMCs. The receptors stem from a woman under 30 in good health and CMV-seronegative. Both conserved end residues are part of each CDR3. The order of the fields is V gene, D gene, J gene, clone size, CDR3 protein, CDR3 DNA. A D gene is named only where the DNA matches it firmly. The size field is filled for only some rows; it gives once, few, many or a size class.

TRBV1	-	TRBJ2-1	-	CTSSQGGQGSSNEQFF	TGCACCAGCAGCCAAGGTGGGCAGGGCTCCAGCAATGAGCAGTTCTTC
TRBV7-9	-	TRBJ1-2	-	CSSSLVQNYGYTF	TGTTCCAGCAGCTTAGTCCAGAACTATGGCTACACCTTC
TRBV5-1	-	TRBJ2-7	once	CASAGWGDREYSEQYF	TGCGCCAGTGCGGGGTGGGGCGACCGGGAGTATTCCGAGCAGTACTTC
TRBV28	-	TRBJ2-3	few	CASTLTGNLGDTQYF	TGTGCCAGCACTCTTACAGGGAATCTAGGAGATACGCAGTATTTT
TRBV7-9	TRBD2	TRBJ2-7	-	CASSWDRGGPEQYF	TGTGCCAGCAGCTGGGACCGGGGGGGGCCCGAGCAGTACTTC
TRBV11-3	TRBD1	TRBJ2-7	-	CASSVTGGSREQYF	TGTGCCAGCAGCGTGACAGGGGGTTCGAGGGAGCAGTACTTC
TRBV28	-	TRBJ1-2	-	CASSFLGPYGYTF	TGTGCCAGCAGTTTCTTGGGGCCTTATGGCTACACCTTC
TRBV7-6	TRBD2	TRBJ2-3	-	CASSLSGGIDTQYF	TGTGCCAGCAGCCTAAGCGGGGGGATAGATACGCAGTATTTT
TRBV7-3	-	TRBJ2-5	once	CASSLQGRTLYF	TGTGCCAGCAGCTTACAGGGGCGTACATTGTACTTC
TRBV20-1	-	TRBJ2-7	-	CSAKEGGEQYF	TGCAGTGCTAAAGAAGGGGGCGAGCAGTACTTC
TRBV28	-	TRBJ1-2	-	CASRPLGGGRGGYTF	TGTGCCAGCAGGCCCCTGGGCGGGGGGCGAGGTGGCTACACCTTC
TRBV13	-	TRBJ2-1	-	CASSPPLAPPFSEQFF	TGTGCCAGCAGCCCCCCTCTAGCGCCTCCTTTCAGTGAGCAGTTCTTC
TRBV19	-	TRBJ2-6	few	CASRGGMAGANVLTF	TGTGCCAGTAGAGGAGGGATGGCTGGGGCCAACGTCCTGACTTTC
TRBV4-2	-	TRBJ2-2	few	CASSQFGEPNTGELFF	TGTGCCAGCAGCCAATTCGGGGAGCCGAACACCGGGGAGCTGTTTTTT
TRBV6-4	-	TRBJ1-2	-	CASSDSWGTANYGYTF	TGTGCCAGCAGTGACTCTTGGGGCACAGCTAACTATGGCTACACCTTC
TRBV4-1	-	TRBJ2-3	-	CASSQAGSTDTQYF	TGCGCCAGCAGCCAAGCGGGTAGCACAGATACGCAGTATTTT
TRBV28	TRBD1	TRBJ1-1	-	CASSSDRGVTEAFF	TGTGCCAGCAGCTCTGACAGGGGCGTTACTGAAGCTTTCTTT
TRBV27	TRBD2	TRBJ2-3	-	CASSFGLAGGDGADTQYF	TGTGCCAGCAGTTTCGGACTAGCGGGAGGAGATGGGGCAGATACGCAGTATTTT
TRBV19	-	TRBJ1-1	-	CASRVRGSAFF	TGTGCCAGTAGGGTAAGGGGTTCGGCTTTCTTT
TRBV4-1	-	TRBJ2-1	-	CASSQTGITYNEQFF	TGCGCCAGCAGCCAAACCGGGATCACCTACAATGAGCAGTTCTTC
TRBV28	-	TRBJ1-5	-	CASSWGDQPQHF	TGTGCCAGCAGTTGGGGGGATCAGCCCCAGCATTTT
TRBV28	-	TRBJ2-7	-	CASSLSGGGLSGHEQYF	TGTGCCAGCAGTTTATCGGGGGGCGGACTTAGCGGGCACGAGCAGTACTTC
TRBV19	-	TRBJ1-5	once	CASSIAGGEHQPQHF	TGTGCCAGTAGTATTGCAGGAGGAGAGCATCAGCCCCAGCATTTT
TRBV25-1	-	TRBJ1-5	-	CASSEQGNQPQHF	TGTGCCAGCAGTGAGCAGGGCAATCAGCCCCAGCATTTT
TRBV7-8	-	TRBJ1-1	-	CASSTGRAWTEAFF	TGTGCCAGCAGCACCGGGAGGGCATGGACTGAAGCTTTCTTT